Given below is one T cell receptor beta chain in context. These data are taken from a study of blood T cell repertoires in COVID-19. Study-wide context: Spain, Italy and the United States supplied samples that represented acute and convalescent COVID-19. From T cells, B-cell-depleted T cells, or PBMCs came the material, which was cDNA or gDNA.

Original data processing: Amplification from reference gene primers served as the basis for estimated nucleated cell counts. Generated by immunoSEQ multiplex PCR, the TCRdb table keeps only in-frame clones and is missing some. From that table come the V and J calls and clone size; the DNA was used to work out D and trimming. In the table there are about 230,000 clones, roughly 88% of which are singletons. CDR3 length: 18 residues. Trimming removed 0 bases from V and 1 base from J; junction bases left unmatched: 12. Germline V gene sequence: CDR1 SQVTM, CDR2 ANQGSEA. The rearrangement links TRBV29-1 to TRBJ2-1; 7 bases agree with TRBD1. The receptor's source is a man aged 40-50 years who had recovered from COVID-19. The sequencing sample was made of peripheral blood. The CDR3 DNA is TGCAGCGTTGAAGATAAGAGGGGGCAGGCCGTATCCTACAATGAGCAGTTCTTC. It is translated as CSVEDKRGQAVSYNEQFF.